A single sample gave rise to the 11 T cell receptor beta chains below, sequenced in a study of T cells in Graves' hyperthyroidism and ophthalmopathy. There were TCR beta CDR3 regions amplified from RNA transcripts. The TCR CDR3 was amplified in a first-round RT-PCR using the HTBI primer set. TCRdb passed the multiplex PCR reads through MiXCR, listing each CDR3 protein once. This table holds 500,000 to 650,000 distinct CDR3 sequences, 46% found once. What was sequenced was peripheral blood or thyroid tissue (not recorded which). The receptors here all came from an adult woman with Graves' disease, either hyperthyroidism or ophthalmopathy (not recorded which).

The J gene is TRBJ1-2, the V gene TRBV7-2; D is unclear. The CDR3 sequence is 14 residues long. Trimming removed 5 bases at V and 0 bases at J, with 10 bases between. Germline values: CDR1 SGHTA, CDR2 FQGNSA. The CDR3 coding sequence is TGTGCCAGCAGCCCGGACGGAGCTAACTATGGCTACACCTTC. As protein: CASSPDGANYGYTF. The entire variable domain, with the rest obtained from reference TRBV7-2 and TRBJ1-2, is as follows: GAGVSQSPSNKVTEKGKDVELRCDPISGHTALYWYRQSLGQGLEFLIYFQGNSAPDKSGLPSDRFSAERTGGSVSTLTIQRTQQEDSAVYLCASSPDGANYGYTFGSGTRLTVV.

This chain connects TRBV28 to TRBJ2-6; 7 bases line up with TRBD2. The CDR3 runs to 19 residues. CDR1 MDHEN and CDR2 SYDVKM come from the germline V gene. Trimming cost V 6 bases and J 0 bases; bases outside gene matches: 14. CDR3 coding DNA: TGTGCCAGCAGCCCTAGCCCGGGGGGAATACGCTCTGGGGCCAACGTCCTGACTTTC. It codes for CASSPSPGGIRSGANVLTF.

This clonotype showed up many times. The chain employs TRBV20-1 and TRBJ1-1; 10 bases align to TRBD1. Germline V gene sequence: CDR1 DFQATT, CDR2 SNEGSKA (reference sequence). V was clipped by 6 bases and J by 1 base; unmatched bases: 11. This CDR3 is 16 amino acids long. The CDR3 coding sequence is TGCAGTGCGCCCAGAGGGACAGGGGCCACGAACACTGAAGCTTTCTTT. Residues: CSAPRGTGATNTEAFF.

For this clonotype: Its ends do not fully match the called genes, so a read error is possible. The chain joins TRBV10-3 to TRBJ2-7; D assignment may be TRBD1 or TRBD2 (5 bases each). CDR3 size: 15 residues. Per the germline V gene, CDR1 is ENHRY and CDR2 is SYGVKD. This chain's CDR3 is CAISESRGRTGELYF. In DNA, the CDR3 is TGTGCCATCAGTGAGTCGAGGGGTCGTACCGGGGAGCTGTACTTC.

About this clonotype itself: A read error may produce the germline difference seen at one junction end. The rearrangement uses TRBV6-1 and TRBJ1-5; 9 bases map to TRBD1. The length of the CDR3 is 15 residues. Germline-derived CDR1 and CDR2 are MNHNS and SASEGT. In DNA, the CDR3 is TGTACCAGCCGAAGGACAGGGGATAGCAATCAGCCCCAGCATTTT. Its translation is CTSRRTGDSNQPQHF.

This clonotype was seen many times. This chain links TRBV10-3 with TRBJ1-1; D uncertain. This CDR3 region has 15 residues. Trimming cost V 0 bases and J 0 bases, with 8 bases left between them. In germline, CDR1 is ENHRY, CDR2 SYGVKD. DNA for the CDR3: TGTGCCATCAGTGAGTCGGTCAGGATGAACACTGAAGCTTTCTTT. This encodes CAISESVRMNTEAFF.

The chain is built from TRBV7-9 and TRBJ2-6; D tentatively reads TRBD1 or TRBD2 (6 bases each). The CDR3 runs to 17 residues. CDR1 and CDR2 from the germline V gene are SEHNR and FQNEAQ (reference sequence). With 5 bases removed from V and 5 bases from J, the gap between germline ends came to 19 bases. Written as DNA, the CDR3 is TGTGCCAGCAGCCACCGGGGGCGCCCTATGAGGGCCAACGTCCTGACTTTC. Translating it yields CASSHRGRPMRANVLTF.

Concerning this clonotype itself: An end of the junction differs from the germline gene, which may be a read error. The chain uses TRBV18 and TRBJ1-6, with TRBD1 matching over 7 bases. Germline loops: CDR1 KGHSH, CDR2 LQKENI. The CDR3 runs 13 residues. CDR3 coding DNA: TGTGCCAGCTCACCGGACAGGAATTCACTCCTCCACTTT. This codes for CASSPDRNSLLHF.

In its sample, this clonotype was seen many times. The CDR3 DNA follows: TGCGCCAGCAGCTTGGGCCAGGGTAACGATCAGCCCCAGCATTTT. Translating gives CASSLGQGNDQPQHF. The chain recombines TRBV5-1 with TRBJ1-5; D may be TRBD1 (5 bases). Trimming removed 0 bases from V and 5 bases from J, with 12 bases in between. The CDR3 consists of 15 residues. Germline CDR1 and CDR2: SGHRS and YFSETQ.

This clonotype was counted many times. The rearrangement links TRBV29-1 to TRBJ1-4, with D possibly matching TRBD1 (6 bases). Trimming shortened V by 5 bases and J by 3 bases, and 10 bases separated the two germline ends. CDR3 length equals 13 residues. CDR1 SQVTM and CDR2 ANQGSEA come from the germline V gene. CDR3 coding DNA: TGCAGCGTTCGGACAGAATCTAATGAAAAACTGTTTTTT. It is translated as CSVRTESNEKLFF. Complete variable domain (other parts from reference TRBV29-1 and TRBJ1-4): SAVISQKPSRDICQRGTSLTIQCQVDSQVTMMFWYRQQPGQSLTLIATANQGSEATYESGFVIDKFPISRPNLTFSTLTVSNMSPEDSSIYLCSVRTESNEKLFFGSGTQLSVL.

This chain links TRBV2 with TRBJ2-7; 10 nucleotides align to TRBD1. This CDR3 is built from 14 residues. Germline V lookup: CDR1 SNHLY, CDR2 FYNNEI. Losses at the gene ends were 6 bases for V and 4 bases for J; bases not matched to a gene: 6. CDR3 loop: CASSDRTGGYEQYF. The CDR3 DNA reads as TGTGCCAGCAGCGACCGGACAGGGGGTTACGAGCAGTACTTC.